This entry is about one TCR beta chain. Its target is not known. This sample stems from a study of PD-1 blockade in classical Hodgkin lymphoma. Across the study: On a schedule of every 2 weeks, patients received nivolumab 3 mg/kg intravenously.

General observations from the study: By C4D1, diversity of CD4+ TCRs had risen significantly, whereas that of CD8+ TCRs had not. Newly diagnosed and completely responding patients shared comparable baseline diversity. Reported baseline diversity: healthy donors highest, relapsed/refractory patients lowest.

TCRdb's table, derived via immunoSEQ multiplex PCR, lists solely in-frame clones and lacks some. The sample contains some 40,000 clones, about 70% of which appear only once. The ends were cut back, 3 bases at V and 4 bases at J, with 16 bases in the middle. From germline, CDR1 is KGHSH and CDR2 LQKENI. The CDR3 is 16 residues long. Every one of the patients relapsed after autologous stem cell transplantation (brentuximab vedotin exposure was variable). Sequences were derived from peripheral blood mononuclear cells (PBMCs), sampled before the second cycle of nivolumab. The genes are TRBV18 and TRBJ2-1, with a tentative D call TRBD1 (6 bases). This sequence originates from a human donor with classical Hodgkin lymphoma. CDR3 amino acids: CASSPGAGFTYNEQFF. In nucleotides, the CDR3 is TGTGCCAGCTCACCGGGGGCAGGATTCACATACAATGAGCAGTTCTTC.